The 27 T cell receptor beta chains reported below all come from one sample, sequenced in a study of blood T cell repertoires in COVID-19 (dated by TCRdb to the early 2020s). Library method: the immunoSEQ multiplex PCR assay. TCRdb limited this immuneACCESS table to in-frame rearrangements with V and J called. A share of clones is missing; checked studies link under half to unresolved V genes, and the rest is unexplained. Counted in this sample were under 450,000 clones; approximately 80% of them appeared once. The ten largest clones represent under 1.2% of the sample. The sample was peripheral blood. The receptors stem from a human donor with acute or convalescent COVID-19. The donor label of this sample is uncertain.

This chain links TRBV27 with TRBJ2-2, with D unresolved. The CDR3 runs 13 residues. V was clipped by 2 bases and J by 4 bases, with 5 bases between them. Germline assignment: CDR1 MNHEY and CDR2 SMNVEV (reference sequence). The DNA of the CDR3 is TGTGCCAGCAGTTTAACAAGCACCGGGGAGCTGTTTTTT. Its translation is CASSLTSTGELFF.

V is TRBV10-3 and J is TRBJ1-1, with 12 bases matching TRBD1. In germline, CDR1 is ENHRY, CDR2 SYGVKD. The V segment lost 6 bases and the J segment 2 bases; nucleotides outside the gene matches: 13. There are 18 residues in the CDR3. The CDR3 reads CAIRTSRDRGLGNTEAFF. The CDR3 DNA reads TGTGCCATCAGAACCTCCCGGGACAGGGGGCTTGGAAACACTGAAGCTTTCTTT.

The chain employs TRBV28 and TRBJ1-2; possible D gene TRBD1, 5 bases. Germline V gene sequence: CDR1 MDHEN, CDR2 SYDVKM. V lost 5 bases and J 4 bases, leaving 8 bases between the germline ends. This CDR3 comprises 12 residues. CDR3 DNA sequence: TGTGCCAGCAGTCCGGGACTCTATGGCTACACCTTC. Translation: CASSPGLYGYTF.

The CDR3 bases are TGTGCCAGCAGCTTGCCTTCGAACAGACATCAGCCCCAGCATTTT. The encoded protein is CASSLPSNRHQPQHF. The rearrangement joins TRBV5-8 to TRBJ1-5; D remains unclear. The germline V gene encodes CDR1 SGHTS and CDR2 YDEGEE. The CDR3 spans 15 residues. Trimming shortened V by 1 base and J by 5 bases, and 13 bases separated the two germline ends.

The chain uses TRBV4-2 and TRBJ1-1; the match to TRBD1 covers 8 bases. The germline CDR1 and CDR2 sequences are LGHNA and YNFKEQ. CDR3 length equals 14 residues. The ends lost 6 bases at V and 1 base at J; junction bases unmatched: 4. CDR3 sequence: CASSQQGANTEAFF. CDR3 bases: TGTGCCAGCAGTCAGCAGGGGGCGAACACTGAAGCTTTCTTT.

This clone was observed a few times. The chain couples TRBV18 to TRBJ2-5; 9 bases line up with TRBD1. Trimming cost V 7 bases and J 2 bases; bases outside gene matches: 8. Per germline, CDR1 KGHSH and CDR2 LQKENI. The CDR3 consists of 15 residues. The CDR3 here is CASLEDRGGQETQYF. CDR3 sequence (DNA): TGTGCCAGCTTAGAGGACAGGGGTGGACAAGAGACCCAGTACTTC.

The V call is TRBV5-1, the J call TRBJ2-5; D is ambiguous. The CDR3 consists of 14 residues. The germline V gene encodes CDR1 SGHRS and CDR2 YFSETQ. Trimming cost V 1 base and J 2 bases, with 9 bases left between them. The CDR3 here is CASSLWSGQETQYF. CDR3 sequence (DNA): TGCGCCAGCAGCTTGTGGTCAGGACAAGAGACCCAGTACTTC.

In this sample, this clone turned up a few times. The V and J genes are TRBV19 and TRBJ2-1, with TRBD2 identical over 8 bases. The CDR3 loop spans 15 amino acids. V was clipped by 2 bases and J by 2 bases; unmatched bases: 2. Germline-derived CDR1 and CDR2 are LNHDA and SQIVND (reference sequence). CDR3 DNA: TGTGCCAGTAGTATATCGGGGGGGCCCTACAATGAGCAGTTCTTC. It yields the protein CASSISGGPYNEQFF. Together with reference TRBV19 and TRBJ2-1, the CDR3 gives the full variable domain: DGGITQSPKYLFRKEGQNVTLSCEQNLNHDAMYWYRQDPGQGLRLIYYSQIVNDFQKGDIAEGYSVSREKKESFPLTVTSAQKNPTAFYLCASSISGGPYNEQFFGPGTRLTVL.

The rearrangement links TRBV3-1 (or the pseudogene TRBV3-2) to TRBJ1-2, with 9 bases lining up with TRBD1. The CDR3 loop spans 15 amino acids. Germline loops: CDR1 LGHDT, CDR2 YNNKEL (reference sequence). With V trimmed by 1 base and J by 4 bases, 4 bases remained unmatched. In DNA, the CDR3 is TGTGCCAGCAGCCAAGGGACAGGGGCAGGCTATGGCTACACCTTC. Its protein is CASSQGTGAGYGYTF.

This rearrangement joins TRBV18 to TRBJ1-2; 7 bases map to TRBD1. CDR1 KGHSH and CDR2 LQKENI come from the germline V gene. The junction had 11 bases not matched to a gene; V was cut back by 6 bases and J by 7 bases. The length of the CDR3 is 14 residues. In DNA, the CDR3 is TGTGCCAGCTCCACCTTGGAGACAGGGCCTGGCTACACCTTC. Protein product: CASSTLETGPGYTF.

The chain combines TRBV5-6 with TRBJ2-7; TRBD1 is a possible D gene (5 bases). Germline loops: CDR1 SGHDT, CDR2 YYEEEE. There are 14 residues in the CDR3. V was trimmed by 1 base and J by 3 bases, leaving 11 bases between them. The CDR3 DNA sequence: TGTGCCAGCAGCTTGTGGCCAGGGCGCTACGAGCAGTACTTC. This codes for CASSLWPGRYEQYF.

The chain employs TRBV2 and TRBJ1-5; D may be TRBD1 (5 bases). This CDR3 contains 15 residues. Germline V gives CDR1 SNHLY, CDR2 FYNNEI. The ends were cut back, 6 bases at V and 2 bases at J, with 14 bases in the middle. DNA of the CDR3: TGTGCCAGCAGGAAGGCTGACAGCCGCAATCAGCCCCAGCATTTT. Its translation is CASRKADSRNQPQHF.

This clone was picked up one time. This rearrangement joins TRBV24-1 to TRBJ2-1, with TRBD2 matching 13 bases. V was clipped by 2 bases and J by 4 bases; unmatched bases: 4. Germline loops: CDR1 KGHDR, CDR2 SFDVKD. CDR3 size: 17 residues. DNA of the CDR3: TGTGCCACCAGTGATTCGACGACTAGCGGGAGGTACAATGAGCAGTTCTTC. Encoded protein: CATSDSTTSGRYNEQFF.

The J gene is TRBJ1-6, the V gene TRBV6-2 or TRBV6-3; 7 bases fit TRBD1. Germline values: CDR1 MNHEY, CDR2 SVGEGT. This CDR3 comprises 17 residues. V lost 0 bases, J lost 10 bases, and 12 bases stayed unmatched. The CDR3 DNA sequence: TGTGCCAGCAGTTACTCGGTGCCGACAGGGCCGGAATCACCCCTCCACTTT. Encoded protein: CASSYSVPTGPESPLHF.

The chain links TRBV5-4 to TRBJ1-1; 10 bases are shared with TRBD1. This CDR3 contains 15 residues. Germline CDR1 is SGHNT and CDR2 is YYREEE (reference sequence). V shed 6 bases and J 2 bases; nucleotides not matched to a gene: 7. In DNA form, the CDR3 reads TGTGCCAGCAAGGACAGGGGGAGCCGAAACACTGAAGCTTTCTTT. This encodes CASKDRGSRNTEAFF.

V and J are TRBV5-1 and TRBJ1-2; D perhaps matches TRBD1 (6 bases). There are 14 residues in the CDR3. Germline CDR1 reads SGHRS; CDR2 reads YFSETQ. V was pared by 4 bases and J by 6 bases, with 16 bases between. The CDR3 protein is CASSRTDSSDGYTF. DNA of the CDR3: TGCGCCAGCAGCAGGACGGACAGTAGCGATGGCTACACCTTC.

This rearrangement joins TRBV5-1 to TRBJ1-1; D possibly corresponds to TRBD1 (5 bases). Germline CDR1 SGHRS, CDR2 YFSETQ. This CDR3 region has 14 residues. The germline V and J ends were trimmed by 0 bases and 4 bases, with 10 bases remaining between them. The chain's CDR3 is CASSLVDGGTEAFF. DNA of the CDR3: TGCGCCAGCAGCTTGGTGGACGGGGGCACTGAAGCTTTCTTT.

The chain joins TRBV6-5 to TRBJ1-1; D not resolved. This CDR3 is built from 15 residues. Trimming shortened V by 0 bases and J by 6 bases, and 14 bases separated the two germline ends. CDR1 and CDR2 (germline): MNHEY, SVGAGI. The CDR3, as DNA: TGTGCCAGCAGTTACTCCTGGTCTCGGTTCGCTGAAGCTTTCTTT. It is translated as CASSYSWSRFAEAFF.

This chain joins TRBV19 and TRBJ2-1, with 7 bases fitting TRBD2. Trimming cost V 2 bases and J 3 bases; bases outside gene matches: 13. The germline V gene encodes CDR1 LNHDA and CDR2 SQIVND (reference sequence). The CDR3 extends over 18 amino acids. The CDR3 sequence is CASSISRFGGLIYNEQFF. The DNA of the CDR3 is TGTGCCAGTAGTATATCAAGGTTTGGGGGACTAATCTACAATGAGCAGTTCTTC.

The CDR3 spells CASSKTSYTEAFF. CDR3 in DNA: TGTGCCAGTAGTAAGACAAGCTACACTGAAGCTTTCTTT. J is TRBJ1-1 and V is TRBV19, with unresolved D. Trimming shortened V by 4 bases and J by 3 bases, and 9 bases separated the two germline ends. Germline loops: CDR1 LNHDA, CDR2 SQIVND (reference sequence). This CDR3 contains 13 residues.

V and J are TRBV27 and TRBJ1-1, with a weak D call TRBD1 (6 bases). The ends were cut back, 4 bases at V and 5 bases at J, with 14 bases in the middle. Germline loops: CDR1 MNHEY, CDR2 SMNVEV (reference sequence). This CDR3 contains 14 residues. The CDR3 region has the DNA TGTGCCAGCAGTTCGGCAGGGGCTACGACTGAAGCTTTCTTT. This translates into CASSSAGATTEAFF.

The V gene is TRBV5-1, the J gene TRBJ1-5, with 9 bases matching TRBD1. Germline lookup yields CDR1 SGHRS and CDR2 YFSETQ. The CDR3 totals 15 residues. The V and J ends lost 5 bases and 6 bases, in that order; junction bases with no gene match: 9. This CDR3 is CASRPTGTGSQPQHF. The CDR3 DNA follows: TGCGCCAGCAGACCGACCGGGACAGGGAGTCAGCCCCAGCATTTT. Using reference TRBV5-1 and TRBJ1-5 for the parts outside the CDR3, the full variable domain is KAGVTQTPRYLIKTRGQQVTLSCSPISGHRSVSWYQQTPGQGLQFLFEYFSETQRNKGNFPGRFSGRQFSNSRSEMNVSTLELGDSALYLCASRPTGTGSQPQHFGDGTRLSIL.

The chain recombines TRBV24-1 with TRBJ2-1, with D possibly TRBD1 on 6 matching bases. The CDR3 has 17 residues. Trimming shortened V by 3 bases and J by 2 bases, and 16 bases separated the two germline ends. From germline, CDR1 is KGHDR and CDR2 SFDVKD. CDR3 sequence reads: CATSDPYRASAYNEQFF. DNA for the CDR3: TGTGCCACCAGTGATCCATACAGGGCCAGCGCCTACAATGAGCAGTTCTTC.

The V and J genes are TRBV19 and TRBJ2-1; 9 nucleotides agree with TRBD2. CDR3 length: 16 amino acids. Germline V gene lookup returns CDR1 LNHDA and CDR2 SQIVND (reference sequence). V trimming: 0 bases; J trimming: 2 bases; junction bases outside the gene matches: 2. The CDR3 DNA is TGTGCCAGTAGTATAGATCGGACTAGCGCCTACAATGAGCAGTTCTTC. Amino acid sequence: CASSIDRTSAYNEQFF.

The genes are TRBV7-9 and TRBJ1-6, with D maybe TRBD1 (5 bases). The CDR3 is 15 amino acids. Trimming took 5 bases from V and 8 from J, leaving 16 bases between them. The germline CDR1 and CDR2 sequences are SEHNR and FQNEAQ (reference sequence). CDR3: CASSTAGILDSPLHF. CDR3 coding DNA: TGTGCCAGCAGCACCGCAGGGATTTTGGATTCACCCCTCCACTTT. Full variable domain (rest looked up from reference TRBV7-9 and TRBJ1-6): DTGVSQNPRHKITKRGQNVTFRCDPISEHNRLYWYRQTLGQGPEFLTYFQNEAQLEKSRLLSDRFSAERPKGSFSTLEIQRTEQGDSAMYLCASSTAGILDSPLHFGNGTRLTVT.

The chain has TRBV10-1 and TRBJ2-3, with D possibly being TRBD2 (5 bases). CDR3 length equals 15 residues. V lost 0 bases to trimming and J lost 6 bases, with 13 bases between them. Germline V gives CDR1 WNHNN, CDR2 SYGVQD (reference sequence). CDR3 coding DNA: TGCGCCAGCAGTGAGTCGAGGGTCCACCGGGATACGCAGTATTTT. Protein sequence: CASSESRVHRDTQYF.

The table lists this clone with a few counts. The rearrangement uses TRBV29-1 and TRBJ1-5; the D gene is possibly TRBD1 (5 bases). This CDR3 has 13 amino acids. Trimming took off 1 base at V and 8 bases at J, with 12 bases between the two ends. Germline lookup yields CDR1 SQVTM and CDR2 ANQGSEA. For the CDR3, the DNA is TGCAGCGTTGAAGTATCTCCACAGGAGCCCCAGCATTTT. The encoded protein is CSVEVSPQEPQHF.